These T cell receptor beta chains were read from a single sample in a study of T cell changes during pregnancy in multiple sclerosis. The method was immunoSEQ multiplex PCR; TCRdb's version includes in-frame clones alone and lacks a portion of them. Of tens of thousands of clones listed, roughly 90% were seen once; the top ten hold 3.3%. The specimen was peripheral blood, collected in the first trimester of pregnancy. All receptors derive from a female donor in good health, enrolled as a control in a pregnancy study. CDR3s include the opening cysteine and the closing phenylalanine or tryptophan. D genes are given only for firm matches. Clone size, where shown, is once, few, many, or a class for clones that have expanded.

clone size,J gene,D gene,V gene,CDR3 length,CDR3 DNA,CDR3 protein
NA,TRBJ2-1,TRBD2,TRBV5-4,15,TGTGCCAGCAGCCCCGGGTCTAGCGGGAGAGAAAGGCAGTTCTTC,CASSPGSSGRERQFF
NA,TRBJ2-3,TRBD1,TRBV25-1,13,TGTGCCAGCGGAGGACAGGGAACAGATACGCAGTATTTT,CASGGQGTDTQYF
NA,TRBJ2-1,TRBD2,TRBV10-3,15,TGTGCCATCAGTCGACTAGCGGGAGGGCCCAATGAGCAGTTCTTC,CAISRLAGGPNEQFF
NA,TRBJ1-4,NA,TRBV29-1,13,TGCAGCGTTGAACTTCAAGTCGGGGGGAAACTGTTTTTT,CSVELQVGGKLFF
NA,TRBJ2-3,TRBD2,TRBV7-9,14,TGTGCCAGCAGCCTCAGCGGGGGCGCGGATACGCAGTATTTT,CASSLSGGADTQYF
once,TRBJ1-3,TRBD1,TRBV7-9,16,TGTGCCAGCAGCTCGACAGGGGCTTCCTTTTGGAACACCATATATTTT,CASSSTGASFWNTIYF
NA,TRBJ2-1,TRBD2,TRBV5-4,15,TGTGCCAGCAGCTTGGGTAGGACTAGCGTCAATGAGCAGTTCTTC,CASSLGRTSVNEQFF
NA,TRBJ1-2,TRBD1,TRBV7-9,14,TGTGCCAGCAGCTTAGGACAGGGCGACTATGGCTACACCTTC,CASSLGQGDYGYTF
NA,TRBJ1-5,NA,TRBV10-2,15,TGCGCCAGCAGTGAATTCGGGCAGGGGAATCAGCCCCAGCATTTT,CASSEFGQGNQPQHF
once,TRBJ2-7,TRBD2,TRBV5-1,16,TGCGCCAGCAGCTTGGCCCCAGCGGGAGGCTCCTACGAGCAGTACTTC,CASSLAPAGGSYEQYF
NA,TRBJ2-1,NA,TRBV11-2,15,TGTGCCAGCAGCCTCGACCAAGCGAGGTTGTATGAGCAGTTCTTC,CASSLDQARLYEQFF
NA,TRBJ1-2,NA,TRBV6-1,15,TGTGCCAGCAGTGAAGCGCTAGACTTACCCCGCGGCTACACCTTC,CASSEALDLPRGYTF
NA,TRBJ1-4,TRBD1,TRBV7-9,18,TGTGCCAGCAGCTTGACTTTCCAGGACAGGTCAACTAATGAAAAACTGTTTTTT,CASSLTFQDRSTNEKLFF
NA,TRBJ2-3,TRBD2,TRBV28,15,TGTGCCAGCAGTCCAGGGACTAGCATCGCAGATACGCAGTATTTT,CASSPGTSIADTQYF
once,TRBJ2-1,NA,TRBV11-3,13,TGTGCCAGCAGTTGGGTAGCTTGGAATGAGCAGTTCTTC,CASSWVAWNEQFF
NA,TRBJ1-1,NA,TRBV25-1,12,TGTGCCAGCAGTGAAGGGCAGTTTGAAGCTTTCTTT,CASSEGQFEAFF
NA,TRBJ2-5,TRBD2,TRBV25-1,15,TGTGCCAGCAGTGAAAAACGACTAGCGCAAGAGACCCAGTACTTC,CASSEKRLAQETQYF
NA,TRBJ1-1,NA,TRBV29-1,11,TGCAGCGTTGTAGGGGTTTCTGAAGCTTTCTTT,CSVVGVSEAFF
NA,TRBJ2-7,NA,TRBV19,13,TGTGCCAGTTGGGACAGCGCAGGGAGGGAGCAGTACTTC,CASWDSAGREQYF
NA,TRBJ2-7,NA,TRBV7-8,13,TGTGCCAGCAGCCTAGGGAGCGGCTACGAGCAGTACTTC,CASSLGSGYEQYF
few,TRBJ2-2,TRBD1,TRBV4-3,17,TGCGCCAGCAGCCAAGACTACGGGACAGGGGCGGCCGGGGAGCTGTTTTTT,CASSQDYGTGAAGELFF
NA,TRBJ2-7,NA,TRBV25-1,15,TGTGCCAGCAGTGAATACTCATCCGGCTCCTACGAGCAGTACTTC,CASSEYSSGSYEQYF
NA,TRBJ2-1,NA,TRBV12-5,14,TGTGCTAGTGGTTTGGTACAGGACTACAATGAGCAGTTCTTC,CASGLVQDYNEQFF
NA,TRBJ2-3,NA,TRBV18,14,TGTGCCAGCTCACCACCAGGGGGCACAGATACGCAGTATTTT,CASSPPGGTDTQYF
NA,TRBJ2-1,TRBD1,TRBV12-5,14,TGTGCTAGTGGTTCGTACAGGGGGCCTGTTGAGCAGTTCTTC,CASGSYRGPVEQFF
NA,TRBJ2-7,TRBD1,TRBV10-3,14,TGTGCCATCAGCGACGACAGGGACTCCTACGAGCAGTACTTC,CAISDDRDSYEQYF
NA,TRBJ2-3,NA,TRBV27,16,TGTGCCAGCAGTTTACTAGCGCGAGGCTACACAGATACGCAGTATTTT,CASSLLARGYTDTQYF
few,TRBJ1-1,NA,TRBV7-9,13,TGTGCCAGCAGCTTAGCGGCCCAATATGAAGCTTTCTTT,CASSLAAQYEAFF
NA,TRBJ1-2,NA,TRBV5-1,13,TGCGCCAGCAGACCAGGGGACCTCTATGGCTACACCTTC,CASRPGDLYGYTF
NA,TRBJ1-2,TRBD1,TRBV4-1,14,TGCGCCAGCAGCCAAGGGACAGGTTCTTATGGCTACACCTTC,CASSQGTGSYGYTF
NA,TRBJ1-1,NA,TRBV20-1,11,TGCAGTGCCGGAGGATTTACTGAAGCTTTCTTT,CSAGGFTEAFF
NA,TRBJ2-5,NA,TRBV5-4,14,TGTGCCAGCAGCTTCCAGGGGAGGGGAGAGACCCAGTACTTC,CASSFQGRGETQYF
once,TRBJ1-2,TRBD1,TRBV28,16,TGTGCCAGCAGTTTATCGACAGGGGGTCGCAACTATGGCTACACCTTC,CASSLSTGGRNYGYTF
few,TRBJ2-2,NA,TRBV4-1,14,TGCGCCAGCAGCCAAGCGAGTAAGACCGGGGAGCTGTTTTTT,CASSQASKTGELFF
NA,TRBJ2-1,TRBD2,TRBV7-6,15,TGTGCCAGCAGCGAAGGACTAGCGGGAAGTCATGAGCAGTTCTTC,CASSEGLAGSHEQFF
NA,TRBJ2-2,TRBD2,TRBV9,17,TGTGCCAGCAGCGTAGCTTTACTAGCGCAGAACACCGGGGAGCTGTTTTTT,CASSVALLAQNTGELFF